This T cell receptor (beta chain) was sequenced for a study of blood T cells in healthy people across ages. The V gene's germline CDR1 is DFQATT and CDR2 SNEGSKA (reference sequence). V dropped 0 bases and J dropped 4 bases, with 16 bases sitting between them. The CDR3 loop spans 15 amino acids. A J-beta primer mix and a sample-barcoded 5' primer were used in a second PCR of roughly 6 to 11 cycles. TCRdb itself ran the 5' RACE reads through MiXCR, one entry per CDR3 protein. This repertoire shows hundreds of thousands of distinct CDR3 sequences, about 30% found once; its top ten account for 15% to 20%. Study-wide results and caveats: In the absence of known donor CMV status, changes in expanded clonotypes were possibly confounded.

In the case of this clonotype: What it binds is not known.

The sequenced sample was blood. The chain employs TRBV20-1 and TRBJ2-7, with D possibly matching TRBD1 (6 bases). The origin of this receptor is an elderly woman in good health. This chain's CDR3 is CSARDLGTQSYEQYF. In nucleotides, the CDR3 is TGCAGTGCTAGAGATCTGGGGACACAATCTTACGAGCAGTACTTC.